These T cell receptor beta chains were read from a single sample in a study of CD8+ T cells in alopecia areata. TCRdb's copy holds only in-frame clones and misses some; the assay was immunoSEQ multiplex PCR. The profile covers fewer than 150,000 clones, with 35% to 45% appearing a single time and about 3.1% taken by the ten largest. Sequenced input: CD4+ T cells sorted from blood. The origin of the receptors is a human donor with alopecia areata. Each CDR3 is given with its conserved first and last residue. The D gene is left open where the match is weak. Some rows mark clone size as missing; the rest say once, few, many or name a class of expanded clone.

j_call clone_size d_call v_call cdr3_nt cdr3_aa
TRBJ2-1 few - TRBV19 TGTGCCAGTAGTATAGTGACACTAGATGAGCAGTTCTTC CASSIVTLDEQFF
TRBJ2-6 - - TRBV5-1 TGCGCCAGCAGCTTGTCGGCGGGGGCGGCTGGGGCCAACGTCCTGACTTTC CASSLSAGAAGANVLTF
TRBJ2-5 many - TRBV7-2 TGTGCCAGCAGCCAACGTCAAACCCAGTACTTC CASSQRQTQYF
TRBJ2-1 - TRBD2 TRBV30 TGTGCCTGGAGCGTTACTCGGACTAGCGTTAATGCCTACAATGAGCAGTTCTTC CAWSVTRTSVNAYNEQFF
TRBJ2-5 - - TRBV5-1 TGCGCCAGCAGCCAGGGGAACGGAGGAGAGACCCAGTACTTC CASSQGNGGETQYF
TRBJ2-1 - TRBD2 TRBV9 TGTGCCAGCAGCGTAGTGTCTAGCGGCCACAATGAGCAGTTCTTC CASSVVSSGHNEQFF
TRBJ2-7 - - TRBV28 TGTGCCAGCAGTCTGAAGGGACAACTCTACGAGCAGTACTTC CASSLKGQLYEQYF
TRBJ2-7 few TRBD1 TRBV23-1 TGCGCCCCTTCGGGGGACAGGGGTGCCGAGCAGTACTTC CAPSGDRGAEQYF
TRBJ2-3 - TRBD2 TRBV15 TGTGCCACCAGCAGAGATCTAGCGGGGGGCTCAGATACGCAGTATTTT CATSRDLAGGSDTQYF
TRBJ2-3 few - TRBV30 TGTGCCTGGGCCGACGGCACAGATACGCAGTATTTT CAWADGTDTQYF
TRBJ2-7 - - TRBV28 TGTGCCAGCAGAGCCGGGCCTCGGTACGAGCAGTACTTC CASRAGPRYEQYF
TRBJ2-3 once - TRBV5-1 TGCGCCAGCGCTGCGGGTTTGGATACGCAGTATTTT CASAAGLDTQYF
TRBJ2-2 - - TRBV7-7 TGTGCCAGCAGCGTGGGACACACCTCGAACACCGGGGAGCTGTTTTTT CASSVGHTSNTGELFF
TRBJ2-1 once TRBD2 TRBV6-5 TGTGCCAGCAGTTCCCGGGGTAGCGGGGGCGATGAGCAGTTCTTC CASSSRGSGGDEQFF
TRBJ1-2 - TRBD1 TRBV5-1 TGCGCCAGCGGGACAGGGACTACCTATGGCTACACCTTC CASGTGTTYGYTF
TRBJ1-2 - TRBD1 TRBV28 TGTGCCAGCAGTCCACAGGGGTATGGCTACACCTTC CASSPQGYGYTF
TRBJ2-1 few - TRBV7-2 TGTGCCAGCAGTACGTTAAGGGGAAGAACTGGGAATGAGCAGTTCTTC CASSTLRGRTGNEQFF
TRBJ1-2 - TRBD1 TRBV14 TGTGCCAGCAGCCAAGCAAAGGGGGCGCGTTCATATGGCTACACCTTC CASSQAKGARSYGYTF
TRBJ2-7 few TRBD2 TRBV7-2 TGTGCCAGCAGCTTAGGCAAAGCTAGCGGCCCCTACGAGCAGTACTTC CASSLGKASGPYEQYF
TRBJ2-4 - - TRBV2 TGTGCCAGCCAATGGGACTTGGGATACATTCAGTACTTC CASQWDLGYIQYF
TRBJ2-7 - TRBD2 TRBV29-1 TGCAGCGTTGCTCTAGCGGGAGGGCCCTACGAGCAGTACTTC CSVALAGGPYEQYF
TRBJ2-5 - - TRBV5-1 TGCGCCAGCAGTTTACAAGAGACCCAGTACTTC CASSLQETQYF
TRBJ2-7 - TRBD1 TRBV30 TGTGCCTGGAGAAAATTGGGCCCGGGGACAGGGAATCCCTACGAGCAGTACTTC CAWRKLGPGTGNPYEQYF
TRBJ1-4 - TRBD1 TRBV4-3 TGCGCCATCGGGACAGGCCCTGCAACTAATGAAAAACTGTTTTTT CAIGTGPATNEKLFF
TRBJ2-1 - TRBD2 TRBV29-1 TGCAGCGTTGACGTTACTAGCGGGGGAGTCTTC CSVDVTSGGVF
TRBJ1-2 - - TRBV28 TGTGCCAGCAGACCTAGCAGGGTCTATGGCTACACCTTC CASRPSRVYGYTF
TRBJ2-4 - TRBD2 TRBV4-3 TGCGCCAGCAGCCCCGGACTAGGAGAGGGCATTCAGTACTTC CASSPGLGEGIQYF
TRBJ2-7 - - TRBV11-2 TGTGCCAGCAGCTTAGAAATAACAGGGTTCTACGAGCAGTACTTC CASSLEITGFYEQYF
TRBJ2-7 - TRBD2 TRBV27 TGTGCCAGCACCCCCCGGGCTAGCGGACGCTACGAGCAGTACTTC CASTPRASGRYEQYF
TRBJ2-1 few TRBD2 TRBV7-2 TGTGCCAGCAGCACCTTTCAACGGGGGGGCCGCTACAATGAGCAGTTCTTC CASSTFQRGGRYNEQFF
TRBJ2-1 - - TRBV9 TGTGCCAGCAGCGTAGAATCCGGGACAACACAGTTCTTC CASSVESGTTQFF
TRBJ2-5 - - TRBV6-5 TGTGCCAGCAGTTACTCTTTGGGGGAAGTCGGGACCCAGTACTTC CASSYSLGEVGTQYF
TRBJ2-3 - - TRBV30 TGTGCCTGGAGTAGCACAGATACGCAGTATTTT CAWSSTDTQYF
TRBJ1-3 few - TRBV29-1 TGCAGCGCCACATTTGGAAACACCATATATTTT CSATFGNTIYF
TRBJ2-7 - TRBD1 TRBV30 TGTGCCTGGAGCCCTCCTTGGGGCAGGGGGCAAGCGGGTTCCTCCTACGAGCAGTACTTC CAWSPPWGRGQAGSSYEQYF
TRBJ1-2 once TRBD1 TRBV2 TGTGCCAGCAGTGAAGCTAGGGGGCCTGGCTACACCTTC CASSEARGPGYTF
TRBJ2-7 few - TRBV7-3 TGTGCCAGCAGCTTCGGGACGGTACCCTACGAGCAGTACTTC CASSFGTVPYEQYF
TRBJ1-6 few - TRBV29-1 TGCAGCGCCAAAATGAGTGATAATTCACCCCTCCACTTT CSAKMSDNSPLHF
TRBJ2-1 few - TRBV29-1 TGCAGCGTGGGGACCCGACAGGCTGAGCAGTTCTTC CSVGTRQAEQFF
TRBJ1-1 - - TRBV7-3 TGTGCCAGCAGCTTAAACGCCGGGGCGCGTACTGAAGCTTTCTTT CASSLNAGARTEAFF
TRBJ2-3 - - TRBV4-3 TGCGCCAGCAGCCAAGCCCAGGGGGGGAGAGATACGCAGTATTTT CASSQAQGGRDTQYF
TRBJ2-5 - - TRBV5-1 TGCGCCAGCAGCTTCAGGGAGACCCAGTACTTC CASSFRETQYF
TRBJ1-2 - TRBD1 TRBV4-3 TGCGCCAGCAGCCCGGAATTACAGGGGGGGCGAGTAACCGGTGGCTACACCTTC CASSPELQGGRVTGGYTF